This entry is about one T cell receptor beta chain. These data come from a study of blood T cell repertoires in COVID-19. Turning to the study itself: Acute-phase and convalescent COVID-19 samples originated in the United States, Italy and Spain. The analysed material was cDNA or gDNA that came from T cells, B-cell-depleted T cells, or PBMCs.

As originally analysed: Amplification of reference gene primers was used by the study to estimate nucleated cell counts. The assay was immunoSEQ multiplex PCR, and TCRdb's table has in-frame clones only and misses some. V and J calls and clone size are copied from that table; D and trimming were computed from the DNA. The sample includes around 60,000 clones, 80% to 95% of them seen just once. Germline CDR1 is SGHNT and CDR2 is YYREEE (reference sequence). The V end was cut by 2 bases, the J end by 8 bases, with 17 bases between. The CDR3 runs 15 residues. The chain links TRBV5-4 to TRBJ2-1, with D perhaps matching TRBD1 (6 bases). The TCR sequence derives from a woman older than 75 with active COVID-19. Sequencing was done on a sample of peripheral blood. In nucleotides, the CDR3 is TGTGCCAGCAGCTTAGACAGGCCTGGCGTGGATGAGCAGTTCTTC. Residues: CASSLDRPGVDEQFF.